The source of this T cell receptor beta chain is a study of blood T cell repertoires in COVID-19. Repertoires were generated with immunoSEQ multiplex PCR, while TCRdb's copy carries only in-frame clones and drops some. The repertoire has about 120,000 clones, 65% to 90% of them found once; the top ten carry about 12%. With 4 bases clipped from V and 7 bases from J, the junction kept 14 bases outside the gene matches. Germline CDR1 SGHVS, CDR2 FNYEAQ. The CDR3 is 19 residues long. Sequenced sample: peripheral blood. This chain joins TRBV7-6 and TRBJ2-1, with TRBD2 matching over 15 bases. The clonotype was recovered from a human donor in a cohort sampled during active COVID-19. DNA for the CDR3: TGTGCCAGCAGCTCCATCTCCGGACTAGCGGGGGGGCCGAGAAATGAGCAGTTCTTC. It is translated as CASSSISGLAGGPRNEQFF. The entire variable domain, with the rest obtained from reference TRBV7-6 and TRBJ2-1, is as follows: GAGVSQSPRYKVTKRGQDVALRCDPISGHVSLYWYRQALGQGPEFLTYFNYEAQQDKSGLPNDRFSAERPEGSISTLTIQRTEQRDSAMYRCASSSISGLAGGPRNEQFFGPGTRLTVL.